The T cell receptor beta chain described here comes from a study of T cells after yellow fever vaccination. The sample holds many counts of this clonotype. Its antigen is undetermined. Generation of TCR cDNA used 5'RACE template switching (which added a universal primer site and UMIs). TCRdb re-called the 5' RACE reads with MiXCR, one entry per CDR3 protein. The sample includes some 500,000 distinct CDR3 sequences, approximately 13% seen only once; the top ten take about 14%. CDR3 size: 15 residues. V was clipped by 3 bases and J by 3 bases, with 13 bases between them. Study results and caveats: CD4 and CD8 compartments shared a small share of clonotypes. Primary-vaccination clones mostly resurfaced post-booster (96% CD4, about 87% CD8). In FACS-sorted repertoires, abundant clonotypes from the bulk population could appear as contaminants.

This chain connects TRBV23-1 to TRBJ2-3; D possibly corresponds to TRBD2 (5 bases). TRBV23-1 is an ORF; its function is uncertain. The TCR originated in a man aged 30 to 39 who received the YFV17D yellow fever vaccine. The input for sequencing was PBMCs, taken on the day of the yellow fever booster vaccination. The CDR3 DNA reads TGCGCCAGCAGTCATCTCGGGGAAGGGACAGATACGCAGTATTTT. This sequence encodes CASSHLGEGTDTQYF.